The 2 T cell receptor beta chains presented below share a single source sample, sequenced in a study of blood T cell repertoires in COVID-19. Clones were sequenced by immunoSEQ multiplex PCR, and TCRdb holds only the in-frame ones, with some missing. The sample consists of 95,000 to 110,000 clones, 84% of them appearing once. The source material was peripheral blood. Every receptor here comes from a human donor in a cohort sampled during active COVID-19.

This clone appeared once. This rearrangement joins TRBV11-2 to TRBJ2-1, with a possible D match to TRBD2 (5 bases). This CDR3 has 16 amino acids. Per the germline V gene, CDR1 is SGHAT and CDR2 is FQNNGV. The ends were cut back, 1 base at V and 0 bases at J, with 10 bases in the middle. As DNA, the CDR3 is TGTGCCAGCAGCTTAGCCGAGCGGAGCTCCTACAATGAGCAGTTCTTC. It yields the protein CASSLAERSSYNEQFF.

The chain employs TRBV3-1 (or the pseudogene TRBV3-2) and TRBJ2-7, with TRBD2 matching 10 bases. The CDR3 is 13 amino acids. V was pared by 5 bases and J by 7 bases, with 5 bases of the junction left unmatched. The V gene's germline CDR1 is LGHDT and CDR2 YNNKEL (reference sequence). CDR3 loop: CASSKRGGGEQYF. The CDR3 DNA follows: TGTGCCAGCAGCAAGCGGGGGGGCGGGGAGCAGTACTTC.